Listed below are T cell receptor beta chains from one sample, sequenced in a study of Graves' ophthalmopathy and Graves' hyperthyroidism. Via MiXCR, TCRdb re-called the multiplex PCR reads, giving one row per CDR3 protein. The repertoire has about 550,000 distinct CDR3 sequences, approximately 37% of them found once; the top ten carry over 3.5%. The sequenced sample consisted of peripheral blood or thyroid tissue (not recorded which). These receptors came from an adult man with Graves' hyperthyroidism. CDR3s include the opening cysteine and the closing phenylalanine or tryptophan. Each record gives: CDR3 protein, clone size, J gene, V gene. Size tells how often a clone was seen (once, few, many) or the class of an expanded clone, and some rows leave it out.

CASSPRRLSGNTIYF	-	TRBJ1-3	TRBV6-5
CASSPPSRPGELFF	-	TRBJ2-2	TRBV18
CASSLTSGRTETQYF	-	TRBJ2-5	TRBV7-3
CASSPRQGGAGFF	many	TRBJ1-1	TRBV7-8
CASSPRLAAGETQYF	-	TRBJ2-5	TRBV19
CAISDSVNTEAFF	many	TRBJ1-1	TRBV10-3
CSVDREGYTIYF	-	TRBJ1-3	TRBV29-1
CASSRRNNEAFF	few	TRBJ1-1	TRBV6-1
CASSSPGDLEAFF	-	TRBJ1-1	TRBV9
CSGRDAPPNYGYTF	many	TRBJ1-2	TRBV20-1
CSAGDTIYF	-	TRBJ1-3	TRBV29-1
CASSLLGLQETQYF	many	TRBJ2-5	TRBV12-3/TRBV12-4
CASSSVRGIRETQYF	many	TRBJ2-5	TRBV5-8
CASRYSGTGGTEAFF	few	TRBJ1-1	TRBV7-3
CASTGMTSSYEQYF	-	TRBJ2-7	TRBV28
CASSQITDRNTGELFF	few	TRBJ2-2	TRBV4-1
CASSQDTSGELFF	many	TRBJ2-2	TRBV4-1
CASIQTGTGGSETQYF	many	TRBJ2-5	TRBV7-8
CASRGDNLGYTF	many	TRBJ1-2	TRBV2
CARDSSYEQYF	-	TRBJ2-7	TRBV25-1
CASSYSVTGRQPQHF	many	TRBJ1-5	TRBV6-5
CASSLVGMVLNNEQFF	many	TRBJ2-1	TRBV7-9
CATSDIAGGSYNEQFF	-	TRBJ2-1	TRBV24-1